A single TCR beta chain is shown here with its context. Its antigen is unidentified. This sample is part of a study of T cells in Graves' hyperthyroidism and ophthalmopathy. Study-level background: Peripheral blood was obtained at initial diagnosis, preceding any treatment.

Ophthalmopathy patients had moderate-to-severe active disease, CAS ≥3, NOSPECS ≥4, and disease duration under 3 months. Germline V gives CDR1 MNHEY, CDR2 SVGEGT. The CDR3 extends over 14 amino acids. RNA transcripts yielded amplified TCR beta CDR3 regions. The HTBI primer set drove a first-round RT-PCR of the TCR CDR3. TCRdb itself ran the multiplex PCR reads through MiXCR, one entry per CDR3 protein. The sample lists hundreds of thousands of distinct CDR3 sequences, around 16% occurring once. Study-level findings and limits: From stable hyperthyroidism, ophthalmopathy was separated by a 13 V-J model. Among clonotypes expanded in thyroid above 0.001, most were also found in blood.

The sequence came from a woman aged 40 to 50 with Graves' ophthalmopathy. This sequence joins TRBV6-2 or TRBV6-3 and TRBJ2-1, with 7 bases that match TRBD1. The end of the DNA aligns better with TRBJ2-7, so the J call may be wrong. The sample was blood. In nucleotides, the CDR3 is TGTGCCAGCAGCGACAGGGTGTCCTACAATGAGCAGTACTTC. Its translation: CASSDRVSYNEQYF.